This paragraph reports one TCR beta chain. Authors' data handling: Amplifying reference gene primers gave estimates of nucleated cell counts. Profiling relied on immunoSEQ multiplex PCR, and the TCRdb table lists in-frame clones only, not all of them. V, J and clone size derive from that table, while D and trimming were established from the DNA sequence. The data hold roughly 120,000 clones, with about 93% observed a single time. Those enrolled in Seattle joined during active infection and were followed longitudinally afterward. These data come from a study of blood T cell repertoires in COVID-19. Study in general: PBMCs, B-cell-depleted T cells, or T cells provided the cDNA or gDNA that made up the material.

This sequence was found in a man aged 45 to 65 with COVID-19, enrolled during active disease. Sequencing input: peripheral blood.

The CDR3, as DNA: TGTGCCAGCAGTTCCACTGGGGGGGAGAACACTGAAGCTTTCTTT. It specifies CASSSTGGENTEAFF. The J gene is TRBJ1-1, the V gene TRBV6-2 or TRBV6-3, with D maybe TRBD1 (5 bases). Trimming removed 4 bases from V and 1 base from J, with 13 bases in between. CDR1 MNHEY and CDR2 SVGEGT come from the germline V gene. The CDR3 spans 15 residues.